A single sample gave rise to the 5 T cell receptor beta chains below, sequenced in a study of EBV T-cell therapy then PD-1 blockade in nasopharyngeal carcinoma. These receptors are not linked to any known antigen. As to time point: 266 days after commencement of treatment, after nivolumab therapy. The treatment was: AdE1-LMPpoly-expanded autologous EBV-specific T-cell therapy followed by anti-PD-1 nivolumab. TCRdb keeps only in-frame clones here, not all; method: immunoSEQ multiplex PCR. The sample has about 21,000 clones; 84% are singletons. This specimen was CD8+ T cells from blood, taken at approximately day 260 from a patient whose treatment included autologous EBV-specific T cells and nivolumab. The receptors shown here come from a middle-aged man with nasopharyngeal carcinoma.

The rearrangement joins TRBV6-2 or TRBV6-3 to TRBJ2-2; D not certain. The CDR3 length is 13 residues. V was cut by 6 bases and J by 3 bases, with 8 bases left in between. In germline, CDR1 is MNHEY, CDR2 SVGEGT. The chain's CDR3 is CASSPAYTGELFF. DNA for the CDR3: TGTGCCAGCAGCCCAGCTTACACCGGGGAGCTGTTTTTT.

In this sample, this clone turned up once. V usage is TRBV15 and J usage is TRBJ1-2, with D possibly being TRBD1 (5 bases). CDR1 is LNHNV, CDR2 YYDKDF, per germline (reference sequence). The CDR3 is 13 amino acids. V was clipped by 0 bases and J by 3 bases, with 5 bases between them. The CDR3 bases are TGTGCCACCAGCAGAGAGACAGACTATGGCTACACCTTC. Protein: CATSRETDYGYTF.

This chain uses TRBV27 with TRBJ2-7; D is unresolved. The germline V and J ends were trimmed by 2 bases and 0 bases, with 5 bases remaining between them. Germline V CDR1 and CDR2: MNHEY, SMNVEV (reference sequence). The CDR3 is 13 amino acids. The CDR3 coding sequence is TGTGCCAGCAGTTTAACCTTCTCCTACGAGCAGTACTTC. Amino acid sequence: CASSLTFSYEQYF.

By its share, this clone is medium-sized (0.01 to 0.1%). Here the CDR3 reads CASRDRGVASPLHF. DNA of the CDR3: TGTGCCAGCAGGGACAGGGGTGTAGCTTCACCCCTCCACTTT. The genes are TRBV5-6 and TRBJ1-6, with 9 bases aligning to TRBD1. Germline lookup yields CDR1 SGHDT and CDR2 YYEEEE. J lost 9 bases, V lost 5 bases, and 6 bases had no gene match. The length of the CDR3 is 14 residues. Combining the CDR3 with reference TRBV5-6 and TRBJ1-6 gives the whole variable domain DAGVTQSPTHLIKTRGQQVTLRCSPKSGHDTVSWYQQALGQGPQFIFQYYEEEERQRGNFPDRFSGHQFPNYSSELNVNALLLGDSALYLCASRDRGVASPLHFGNGTRLTVT.

In its sample, this clone ranks as medium-sized. The chain combines TRBV7-3 with TRBJ2-1; D possibly corresponds to TRBD1 (5 bases). From germline, CDR1 is SGHTA and CDR2 FQGTGA. The CDR3 length is 16 residues. V lost 5 bases to trimming and J lost 8 bases, with 22 bases between them. In DNA, the CDR3 is TGTGCCAGCAGCCCTGGGGCCCTCCCCGGGTGGGATGAGCAGTTCTTC. This gives the protein CASSPGALPGWDEQFF.